A selection of T cell receptor beta chains follows, all from one sample in a study of blood T cell repertoires in COVID-19. The assay was immunoSEQ multiplex PCR, and TCRdb's table has in-frame clones only and misses some. Of some 240,000 clones listed, 81% are singletons. The specimen sequenced was peripheral blood. Receptors originate from a woman of 80 years or more with COVID-19, enrolled during active disease. The CDR3 runs from the conserved cysteine through the conserved F or W. The D gene is left open where the match is weak. Only some rows state a clone size, as once, few, many or a class for expanded clones.

>TRBD1|TRBV24-1|few|TRBJ1-5
CATSDPTGAALPNPQPQHF
TGTGCCACCAGTGACCCGACAGGGGCCGCCTTACCCAACCCCCAGCCCCAGCATTTT
>TRBD1|TRBV5-5|NA|TRBJ1-3
CASSSSRTGALGSGNTIYF
TGTGCCAGCAGCTCCTCGAGGACAGGGGCTCTGGGCTCTGGAAACACCATATATTTT
>TRBD1|TRBV3-1/TRBV3-2|NA|TRBJ2-2
CASSLDPGQVNTGELFF
TGTGCCAGCAGCCTAGACCCAGGACAGGTTAACACCGGGGAGCTGTTTTTT
>NA|TRBV11-2|NA|TRBJ1-6
CASSFDRRANSPLHF
TGTGCCAGCAGCTTCGACAGACGGGCGAATTCACCCCTCCACTTT
>NA|TRBV7-9|NA|TRBJ1-2
CASSLEVPQASGYTF
TGTGCCAGCAGCTTAGAAGTACCGCAGGCATCTGGCTACACCTTC
>NA|TRBV18|few|TRBJ1-2
CASSPGPHGYTF
TGTGCCAGCTCACCAGGCCCCCATGGCTACACCTTC
>NA|TRBV29-1|NA|TRBJ2-5
CSVPLGGVETQYF
TGCAGCGTGCCCCTAGGCGGGGTTGAGACCCAGTACTTC
>NA|TRBV18|NA|TRBJ1-1
CASSLQALGDTEAFF
TGTGCCAGCTCACTCCAGGCCCTCGGGGACACTGAAGCTTTCTTT
>NA|TRBV3-1/TRBV3-2|NA|TRBJ1-1
CASSPYENTEAFF
TGTGCCAGCAGCCCCTATGAGAACACTGAAGCTTTCTTT
>NA|TRBV9|NA|TRBJ2-2
CASRSRSTGELFF
TGTGCCAGCAGGTCGAGGTCCACCGGGGAGCTGTTTTTT
>NA|TRBV18|NA|TRBJ1-3
CASSPQIQSSGNTIYF
TGTGCCAGCTCACCTCAGATACAGAGCTCTGGAAACACCATATATTTT
>NA|TRBV5-1|NA|TRBJ1-2
CASSPGGGTWNYGYTF
TGCGCCAGCAGCCCGGGAGGGGGTACTTGGAACTATGGCTACACCTTC
>TRBD1|TRBV2|NA|TRBJ1-1
CASSVRGQREAFF
TGTGCCAGCAGTGTGAGGGGACAGCGCGAAGCTTTCTTT
>NA|TRBV21-1|NA|TRBJ2-7
CASSISSGNSYEQYF
TGTGCCAGCAGCATATCTAGCGGGAATTCCTACGAGCAGTACTTC
>NA|TRBV1|NA|TRBJ2-5
CTSSQDDLAGGTGTQYF
TGCACCAGCAGCCAAGATGATCTAGCGGGGGGAACCGGGACCCAGTACTTC
>NA|TRBV5-1|NA|TRBJ1-4
CASSAPGLTEKLFF
TGCGCCAGCAGCGCACCGGGACTGACTGAAAAACTGTTTTTT
>TRBD1|TRBV6-5|once|TRBJ2-2
CASSYGQGANTGELFF
TGTGCCAGCAGTTACGGACAGGGGGCGAACACCGGGGAGCTGTTTTTT
>TRBD1|TRBV2|few|TRBJ1-5
CASMRDRDQPQHF
TGTGCCAGCATGCGGGACAGGGACCAGCCCCAGCATTTT
>TRBD2|TRBV7-6|once|TRBJ2-1
CASSLRLAGGYEQFF
TGTGCCAGCAGCTTAAGACTAGCGGGGGGGTATGAGCAGTTCTTC
>NA|TRBV24-1|NA|TRBJ1-2
CATSDRGLHGYTF
TGTGCCACCAGTGACCGCGGACTACATGGCTACACCTTC
>NA|TRBV30|NA|TRBJ2-5
CACRRTRYQETQYF
TGTGCCTGTAGACGAACCAGGTACCAAGAGACCCAGTACTTC
>TRBD1|TRBV10-3|once|TRBJ2-5
CATTTRDRQETQYF
TGTGCCACCACCACCCGGGACAGACAAGAGACCCAGTACTTC
>TRBD2|TRBV28|NA|TRBJ2-7
CASRRSSGGAYEQYF
TGTGCCAGCAGACGATCTAGCGGGGGAGCCTACGAGCAGTACTTC
>NA|TRBV2|NA|TRBJ1-5
CASMRAVSNQPQHF
TGTGCCAGCATGCGGGCAGTGAGCAATCAGCCCCAGCATTTT
>TRBD2|TRBV10-3|NA|TRBJ2-3
CATVAGRDGDTQYF
TGTGCCACTGTAGCGGGGAGAGACGGGGATACGCAGTATTTT